These 8 T cell receptor beta chains were all obtained from the same sample, sequenced in a study of blood T cell repertoires in COVID-19. The protocol was immunoSEQ multiplex PCR, while the TCRdb copy is restricted to in-frame clones and leaves out a portion. In the table there are 280,000 or so clones, 70% to 90% of which are singletons. The material sequenced was PBMCs or T cells enriched from blood (not recorded which). These receptors originate from a middle-aged woman who had recovered from COVID-19.

This clone is a singleton in its sample. V is TRBV11-2 and J is TRBJ1-1; D is perhaps TRBD1 (5 bases). The CDR3 length is 15 residues. Germline CDR1 and CDR2: SGHAT and FQNNGV. Trimming took 1 base from V and 0 from J, leaving 9 bases between them. CDR3 sequence (DNA): TGTGCCAGCAGCTTAGGGGGAGGGGTGAACACTGAAGCTTTCTTT. Amino acid sequence: CASSLGGGVNTEAFF.

The chain has TRBV6-5 and TRBJ1-5, with D tentatively TRBD1 (5 bases). This CDR3 contains 15 residues. Germline V CDR1 and CDR2: MNHEY, SVGAGI. The V gene lost 6 bases and the J gene lost 8 bases, with 20 bases spanning the gap. For the CDR3, the DNA is TGTGCCAGCAGCAGTCCCAGTCTCGGGGGTAAGCCCCAGCATTTT. It codes for CASSSPSLGGKPQHF.

The count of this clone is one. This chain connects TRBV7-8 to TRBJ1-4; D call uncertain. CDR1 SGHVS and CDR2 FQNEAQ come from the germline V gene. The CDR3 runs to 16 residues. V gave up 0 bases and J gave up 1 base, with 9 bases separating them. CDR3 nucleotide sequence: TGTGCCAGCAGCTTAGCTGTGACTGTAACTAATGAAAAACTGTTTTTT. Its translation is CASSLAVTVTNEKLFF. The complete variable domain, with remaining parts taken from reference TRBV7-8 and TRBJ1-4, reads GAGVSQSPRYKVAKRGQDVALRCDPISGHVSLFWYQQALGQGPEFLTYFQNEAQLDKSGLPSDRFFAERPEGSVSTLKIQRTQQEDSAVYLCASSLAVTVTNEKLFFGSGTQLSVL.

The rearrangement links TRBV7-9 to TRBJ1-5; a possible D gene is TRBD1 (6 bases). V was clipped by 2 bases and J by 4 bases, with 15 bases between them. This CDR3 has 16 residues. CDR1 and CDR2 from the germline V gene are SEHNR and FQNEAQ (reference sequence). The CDR3 DNA reads TGTGCCAGCAGCTTAACGCGGGGGCGCGGAAATCAGCCCCAGCATTTT. Protein: CASSLTRGRGNQPQHF.

This chain connects TRBV6-5 to TRBJ1-2, with D uncertain. This CDR3 is 13 amino acids long. V lost 6 bases and J lost 4, with 12 bases in between. Germline CDR1 reads MNHEY; CDR2 reads SVGAGI. CDR3 in DNA: TGTGCCAGCAGCCTCACGCGGTTCTATGGCTACACCTTC. Protein: CASSLTRFYGYTF.

This clone was observed a single time. The chain uses TRBV7-2 and TRBJ2-7; 9 bases map to TRBD2. J lost 0 bases, V lost 0 bases, and 6 bases had no gene match. CDR1 is SGHTA, CDR2 FQGNSA, per germline. The CDR3 spans 17 residues. The CDR3 bases are TGTGCCAGCAGCTTAGCGCGGGAGGGACCCAGCTCCTACGAGCAGTACTTC. It translates to CASSLAREGPSSYEQYF.

The chain joins TRBV29-1 to TRBJ2-7; the D gene is possibly TRBD2 (5 bases). The germline CDR1 and CDR2 sequences are SQVTM and ANQGSEA. The CDR3 consists of 14 residues. V was cut by 4 bases and J by 5 bases, with 18 bases left in between. CDR3 sequence: CSVALVSGKDEQYF. The CDR3 bases are TGCAGCGTTGCGTTAGTGTCGGGGAAAGACGAGCAGTACTTC.

The V and J genes are TRBV4-3 and TRBJ1-2; D possibly corresponds to TRBD1 (6 bases). Between the trimmed V and J ends, which lost 4 bases and 8 bases, there was a span of 17 bases. The CDR3 has 14 amino acids. Germline CDR1 LGHNA, CDR2 YSLEER. This CDR3 reads CASSRTPRGTGYTF. The CDR3 region has the DNA TGCGCCAGCAGCCGGACCCCCAGGGGAACCGGCTACACCTTC.